These 13 T cell receptor beta chains were sequenced from one sample in a study of T cell clusters in autoimmune cytopenias. TRB amplification used roughly 250 ng of peripheral blood genomic DNA. Multiplex touch-down PCR amplified TRB using TRB-A and TRB-B pools in one tube. Reanalyzing the multiplex PCR reads, TCRdb keeps one entry per CDR3 protein, without DNA. The table for this sample gives about 8,300 distinct CDR3 sequences. Sequenced sample: peripheral blood. These receptors came from a human donor with an autoimmune cytopenia or autoimmune hepatitis (not recorded which).

V gene TRBV13 combines with J gene TRBJ2-5. The germline gives CDR1 PRHDT, CDR2 FYEKMQ (reference sequence). The CDR3 spans 16 residues. The CDR3 sequence is CASSLFGVSVEETQYF. Complete variable domain (other parts from reference TRBV13 and TRBJ2-5): AAGVIQSPRHLIKEKRETATLKCYPIPRHDTVYWYQQGPGQDPQFLISFYEKMQSDKGSIPDRFSAQQFSDYHSELNMSSLELGDSALYFCASSLFGVSVEETQYFGPGTRLLVL.

This clonotype registers medium-sized by frequency. The J gene is TRBJ2-3, the V gene TRBV5-4; TCRdb's D call, TRBD2, is unchecked because there is no DNA. CDR1 is SGHNT and CDR2 is YYREEE in the germline V gene (reference sequence). The CDR3 loop spans 15 amino acids. The CDR3 protein is CASSPYPRGTDTQYF.

The chain employs TRBV14 and TRBJ2-7; lacking DNA, the TRBD2 call made by TCRdb goes unchecked. The germline V gene encodes CDR1 SGHDN and CDR2 FVKESK. CDR3 size: 12 residues. This CDR3 reads CASSIGGGEQYF.

V is TRBV24-1 and J is TRBJ2-2; checking the TCRdb D call of TRBD1 is not possible without DNA. The CDR3 runs 17 residues. The germline V gene encodes CDR1 KGHDR and CDR2 SFDVKD. CDR3 protein: CATSDPIGTVNTGELFF.

The V and J genes are TRBV15 and TRBJ2-7; TCRdb proposes TRBD1, but this gene call is untestable without DNA. This CDR3 has 15 residues. CDR1 is LNHNV and CDR2 is YYDKDF in the germline V gene (reference sequence). The CDR3: CATSREGRQGGEQYF.

This chain uses TRBV11-3 with TRBJ1-1. CDR1 and CDR2 from the germline V gene are SGHNT and YENEEA. This CDR3 contains 15 residues. The CDR3 loop reads CASSLSGDLNTEAFF.

The chain recombines TRBV6-2 or TRBV6-3 with TRBJ2-7; TCRdb calls TRBD1, which cannot be checked without DNA. CDR1 is MNHEY, CDR2 SVGEGT, per germline. The CDR3 extends over 15 amino acids. CDR3 sequence reads: CASSPAGRGGYEQYF.

The chain couples TRBV5-1 to TRBJ2-1; the TRBD1 assignment by TCRdb is unverifiable without DNA. Germline V gene data show CDR1 as SGHRS and CDR2 as YFSETQ. The CDR3 is 16 amino acids. The chain's CDR3 is CASSLRGDSAYNEQFF.

The chain uses TRBV13 and TRBJ2-2. The CDR3 runs 13 residues. Germline V CDR1 and CDR2: PRHDT, FYEKMQ (reference sequence). CDR3 in amino acids: CASSLGPTGELFF.

Its frequency marks this clonotype as medium-sized. This chain's CDR3 is CSVSAASGQGREKLFF. This sequence joins TRBV29-1 and TRBJ1-4; as DNA is missing, the TRBD1 call by TCRdb cannot be tested. CDR3 length: 16 residues. Germline loops: CDR1 SQVTM, CDR2 ANQGSEA.

The rearrangement uses TRBV7-9 and TRBJ1-4. The V gene's germline CDR1 is SEHNR and CDR2 FQNEAQ (reference sequence). The CDR3 loop spans 14 amino acids. The CDR3 reads CASSLGRGNEKLFF.

V usage is TRBV30 and J usage is TRBJ2-1; the D call from TCRdb, TRBD1, cannot be confirmed without DNA. This CDR3 contains 17 residues. Germline V CDR1 and CDR2: GTSNPN, SVGIG (reference sequence). CDR3 amino acids: CAWDQVGQGEIHNEQFF.

The chain links TRBV6-5 to TRBJ1-3; TCRdb's D call, TRBD1, is unchecked because there is no DNA. This CDR3 has 15 amino acids. Germline V gene sequence: CDR1 MNHEY, CDR2 SVGAGI. The CDR3 region is CASKRVTGSGNTIYF.